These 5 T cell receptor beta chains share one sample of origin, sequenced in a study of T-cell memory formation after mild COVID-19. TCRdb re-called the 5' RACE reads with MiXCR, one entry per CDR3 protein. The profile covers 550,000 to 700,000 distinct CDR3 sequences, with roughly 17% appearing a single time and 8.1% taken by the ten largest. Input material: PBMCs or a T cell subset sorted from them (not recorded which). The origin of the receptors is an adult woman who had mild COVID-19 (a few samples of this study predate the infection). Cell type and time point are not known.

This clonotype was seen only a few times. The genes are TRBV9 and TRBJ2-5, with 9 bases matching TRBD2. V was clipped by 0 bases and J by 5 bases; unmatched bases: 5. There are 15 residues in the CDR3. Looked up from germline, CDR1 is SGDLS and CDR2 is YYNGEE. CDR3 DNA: TGTGCCAGCAGCGTAGCCGGGACTAGCTGGGAGACCCAGTACTTC. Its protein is CASSVAGTSWETQYF.

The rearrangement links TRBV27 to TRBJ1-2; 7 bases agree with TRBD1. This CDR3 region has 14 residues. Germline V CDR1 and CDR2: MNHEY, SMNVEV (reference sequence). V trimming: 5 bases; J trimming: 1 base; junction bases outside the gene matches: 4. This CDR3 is CASSLTGFNYGYTF. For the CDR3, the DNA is TGTGCCAGCAGTCTGACAGGGTTTAACTATGGCTACACCTTC.

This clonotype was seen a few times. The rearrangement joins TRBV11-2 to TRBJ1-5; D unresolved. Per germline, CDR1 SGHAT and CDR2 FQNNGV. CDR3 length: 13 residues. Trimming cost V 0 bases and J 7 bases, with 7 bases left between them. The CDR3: CASSLDRRQPQHF. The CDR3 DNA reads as TGTGCCAGCAGCTTAGATAGGCGCCAGCCCCAGCATTTT.

CDR3 bases: TGTGCCAGCAACGGACTAGCGGGGGGACGCAGGACCGGGGAGCTGTTTTTT. It codes for CASNGLAGGRRTGELFF. V gene TRBV6-8 combines with J gene TRBJ2-2; 14 bases match TRBD2. CDR1 is MNHGY and CDR2 is SAAAGT in the germline V gene. V lost 7 bases to trimming and J lost 5 bases; unmatched junction nucleotides: 9. The CDR3 loop spans 17 amino acids.

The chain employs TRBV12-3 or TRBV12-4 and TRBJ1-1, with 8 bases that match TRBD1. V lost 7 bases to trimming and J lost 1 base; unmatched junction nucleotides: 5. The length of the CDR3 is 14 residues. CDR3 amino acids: CASNSGQGNTEAFF. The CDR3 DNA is TGTGCCAGCAACTCCGGACAGGGGAACACTGAAGCTTTCTTT.